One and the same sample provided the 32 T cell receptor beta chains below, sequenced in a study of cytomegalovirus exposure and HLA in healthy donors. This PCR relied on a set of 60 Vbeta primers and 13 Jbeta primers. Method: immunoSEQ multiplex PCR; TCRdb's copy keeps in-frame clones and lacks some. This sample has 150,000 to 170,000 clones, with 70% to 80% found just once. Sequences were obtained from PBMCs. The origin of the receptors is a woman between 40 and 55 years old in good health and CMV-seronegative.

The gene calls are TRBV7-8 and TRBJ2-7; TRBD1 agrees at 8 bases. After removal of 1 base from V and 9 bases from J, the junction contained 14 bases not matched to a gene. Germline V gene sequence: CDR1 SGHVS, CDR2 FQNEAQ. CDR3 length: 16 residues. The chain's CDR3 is CASSLGAGTGRTGQYF. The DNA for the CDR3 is TGTGCCAGCAGCTTAGGGGCCGGGACAGGCCGTACCGGGCAGTACTTC.

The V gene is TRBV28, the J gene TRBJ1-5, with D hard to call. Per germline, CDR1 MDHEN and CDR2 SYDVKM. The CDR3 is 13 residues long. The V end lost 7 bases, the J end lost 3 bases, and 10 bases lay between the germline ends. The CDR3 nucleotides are TGTGCCAGCATCAAAGCGGCCAATCAGCCCCAGCATTTT. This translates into CASIKAANQPQHF.

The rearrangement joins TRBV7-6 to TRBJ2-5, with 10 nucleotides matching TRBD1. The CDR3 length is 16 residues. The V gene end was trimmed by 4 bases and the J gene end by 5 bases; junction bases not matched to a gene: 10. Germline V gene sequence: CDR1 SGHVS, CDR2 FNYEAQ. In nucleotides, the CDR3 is TGTGCCAGCAGCTCCATCCGGGACAGGGGACGCGAGACCCAGTACTTC. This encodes CASSSIRDRGRETQYF.

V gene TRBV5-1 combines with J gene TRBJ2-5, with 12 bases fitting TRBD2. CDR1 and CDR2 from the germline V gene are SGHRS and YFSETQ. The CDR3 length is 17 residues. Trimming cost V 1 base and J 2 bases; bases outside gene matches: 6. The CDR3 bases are TGCGCCAGCAGCTTGCGCCTAACTAGCGGGGGGCAAGAGACCCAGTACTTC. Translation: CASSLRLTSGGQETQYF.

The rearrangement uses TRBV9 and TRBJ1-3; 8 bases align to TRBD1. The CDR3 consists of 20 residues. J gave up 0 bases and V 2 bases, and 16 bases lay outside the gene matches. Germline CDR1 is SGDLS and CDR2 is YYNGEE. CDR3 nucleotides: TGTGCCAGCAGCGTCACATCCCGGGACAGGATCTTTAACTCTGGAAACACCATATATTTT. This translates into CASSVTSRDRIFNSGNTIYF.

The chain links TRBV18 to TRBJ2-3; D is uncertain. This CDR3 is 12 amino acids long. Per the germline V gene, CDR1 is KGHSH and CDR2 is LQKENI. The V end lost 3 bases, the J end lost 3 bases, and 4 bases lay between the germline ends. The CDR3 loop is CASSPATDTQYF. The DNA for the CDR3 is TGTGCCAGCTCACCGGCTACAGATACGCAGTATTTT.

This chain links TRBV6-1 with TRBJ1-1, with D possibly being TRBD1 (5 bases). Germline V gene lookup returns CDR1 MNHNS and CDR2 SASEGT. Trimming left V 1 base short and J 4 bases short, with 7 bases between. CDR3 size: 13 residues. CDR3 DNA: TGTGCCAGCAGTGAAGACGGGGGCACTGAAGCTTTCTTT. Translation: CASSEDGGTEAFF.

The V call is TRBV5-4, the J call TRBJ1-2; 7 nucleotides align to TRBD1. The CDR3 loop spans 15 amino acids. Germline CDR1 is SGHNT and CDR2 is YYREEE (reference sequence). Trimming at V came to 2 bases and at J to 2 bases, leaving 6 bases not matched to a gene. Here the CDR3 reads CASSFLDRPNYGYTF. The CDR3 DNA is TGTGCCAGCAGCTTTCTGGACAGGCCCAACTATGGCTACACCTTC.

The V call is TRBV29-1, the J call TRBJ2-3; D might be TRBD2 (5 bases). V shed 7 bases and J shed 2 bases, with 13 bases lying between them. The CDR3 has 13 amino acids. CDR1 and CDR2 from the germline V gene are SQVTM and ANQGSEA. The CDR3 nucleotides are TGCAGCGCCGACGGCGGGCACACAGATACGCAGTATTTT. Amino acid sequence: CSADGGHTDTQYF.

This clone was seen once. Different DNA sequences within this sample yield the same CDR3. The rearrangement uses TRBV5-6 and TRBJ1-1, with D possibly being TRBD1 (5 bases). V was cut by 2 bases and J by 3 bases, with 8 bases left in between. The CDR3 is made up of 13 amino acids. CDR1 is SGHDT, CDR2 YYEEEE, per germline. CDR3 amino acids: CASSFGGDTEAFF. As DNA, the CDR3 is TGTGCCAGCAGCTTCGGGGGGGACACTGAAGCTTTCTTT.

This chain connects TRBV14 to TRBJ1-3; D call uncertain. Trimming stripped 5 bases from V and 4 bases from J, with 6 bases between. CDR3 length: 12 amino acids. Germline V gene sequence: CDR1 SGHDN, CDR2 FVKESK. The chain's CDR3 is CASSERGNTIYF. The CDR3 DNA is TGTGCCAGCAGCGAGAGGGGAAACACCATATATTTT.

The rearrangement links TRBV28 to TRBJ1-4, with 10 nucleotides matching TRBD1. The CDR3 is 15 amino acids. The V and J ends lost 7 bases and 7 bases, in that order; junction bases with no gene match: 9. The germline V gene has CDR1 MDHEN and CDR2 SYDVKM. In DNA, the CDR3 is TGTGCCAGCACCTCTACCGACAGGGGGCTTGAAAAACTGTTTTTT. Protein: CASTSTDRGLEKLFF.

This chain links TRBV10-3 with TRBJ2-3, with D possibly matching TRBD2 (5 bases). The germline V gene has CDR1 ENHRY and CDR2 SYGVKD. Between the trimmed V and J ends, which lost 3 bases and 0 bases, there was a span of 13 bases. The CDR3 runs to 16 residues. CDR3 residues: CAISDPGSDSTDTQYF. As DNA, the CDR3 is TGTGCCATCAGTGACCCGGGGAGCGATAGCACAGATACGCAGTATTTT.

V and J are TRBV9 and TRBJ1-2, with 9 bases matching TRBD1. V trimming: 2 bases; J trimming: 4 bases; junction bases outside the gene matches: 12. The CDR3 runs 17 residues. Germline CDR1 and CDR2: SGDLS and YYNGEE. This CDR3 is CASSVAPTGGDSYGYTF. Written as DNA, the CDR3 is TGTGCCAGCAGCGTGGCCCCCACAGGGGGCGACTCCTATGGCTACACCTTC.

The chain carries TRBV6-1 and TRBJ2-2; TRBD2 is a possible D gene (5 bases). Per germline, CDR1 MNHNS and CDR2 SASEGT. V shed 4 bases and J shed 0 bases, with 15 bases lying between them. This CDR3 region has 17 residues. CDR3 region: CASSAASSGANTGELFF. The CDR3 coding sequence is TGTGCCAGCAGTGCAGCCTCCTCCGGGGCGAACACCGGGGAGCTGTTTTTT.

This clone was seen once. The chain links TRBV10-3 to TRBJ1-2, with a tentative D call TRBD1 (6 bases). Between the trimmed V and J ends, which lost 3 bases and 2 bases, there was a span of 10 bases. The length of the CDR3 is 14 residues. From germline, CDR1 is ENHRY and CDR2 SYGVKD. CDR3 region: CAISDPDRNYGYTF. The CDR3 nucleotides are TGTGCCATCAGTGATCCGGACAGAAACTATGGCTACACCTTC.

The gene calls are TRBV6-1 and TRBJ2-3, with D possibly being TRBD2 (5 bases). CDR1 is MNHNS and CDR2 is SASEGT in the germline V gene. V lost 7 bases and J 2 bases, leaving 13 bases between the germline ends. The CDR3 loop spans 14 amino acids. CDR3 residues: CASTPILDTDTQYF. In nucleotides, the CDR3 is TGTGCCAGCACCCCGATACTAGACACAGATACGCAGTATTTT.

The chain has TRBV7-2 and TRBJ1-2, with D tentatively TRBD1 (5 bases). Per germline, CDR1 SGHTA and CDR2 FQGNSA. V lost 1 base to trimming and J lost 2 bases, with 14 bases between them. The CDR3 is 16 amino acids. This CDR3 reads CASSLVSVTGNYGYTF. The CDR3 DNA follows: TGTGCCAGCAGCTTAGTCTCGGTAACAGGAAACTATGGCTACACCTTC. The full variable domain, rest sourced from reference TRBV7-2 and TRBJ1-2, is GAGVSQSPSNKVTEKGKDVELRCDPISGHTALYWYRQSLGQGLEFLIYFQGNSAPDKSGLPSDRFSAERTGGSVSTLTIQRTQQEDSAVYLCASSLVSVTGNYGYTFGSGTRLTVV.

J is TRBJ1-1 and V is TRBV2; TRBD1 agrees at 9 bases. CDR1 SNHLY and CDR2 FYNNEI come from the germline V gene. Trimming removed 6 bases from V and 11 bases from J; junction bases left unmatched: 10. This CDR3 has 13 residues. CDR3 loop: CASREGQGMLAFF. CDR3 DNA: TGTGCCAGCAGGGAGGGACAGGGAATGTTGGCTTTCTTT. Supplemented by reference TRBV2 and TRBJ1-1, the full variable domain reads EPEVTQTPSHQVTQMGQEVILRCVPISNHLYFYWYRQILGQKVEFLVSFYNNEISEKSEIFDDQFSVERPDGSNFTLKIRSTKLEDSAMYFCASREGQGMLAFFGQGTRLTVV.

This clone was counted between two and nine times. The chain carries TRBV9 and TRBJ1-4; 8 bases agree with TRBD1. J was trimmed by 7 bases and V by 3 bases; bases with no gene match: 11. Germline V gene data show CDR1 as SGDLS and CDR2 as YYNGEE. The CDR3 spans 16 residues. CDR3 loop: CASSAGGQGFGEKLFF. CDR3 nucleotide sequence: TGTGCCAGCAGCGCCGGTGGACAGGGCTTCGGTGAAAAACTGTTTTTT.

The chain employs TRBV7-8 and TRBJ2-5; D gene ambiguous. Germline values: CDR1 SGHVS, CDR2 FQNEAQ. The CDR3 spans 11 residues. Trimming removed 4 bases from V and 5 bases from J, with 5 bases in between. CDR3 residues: CASSSEETQYF. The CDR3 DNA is TGTGCCAGCAGCTCTGAGGAGACCCAGTACTTC.

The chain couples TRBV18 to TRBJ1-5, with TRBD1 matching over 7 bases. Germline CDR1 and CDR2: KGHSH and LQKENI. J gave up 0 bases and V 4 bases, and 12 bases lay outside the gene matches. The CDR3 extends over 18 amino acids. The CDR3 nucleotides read TGTGCCAGCTCACTACAAGGACAGGACTCATATAGCAATCAGCCCCAGCATTTT. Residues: CASSLQGQDSYSNQPQHF.

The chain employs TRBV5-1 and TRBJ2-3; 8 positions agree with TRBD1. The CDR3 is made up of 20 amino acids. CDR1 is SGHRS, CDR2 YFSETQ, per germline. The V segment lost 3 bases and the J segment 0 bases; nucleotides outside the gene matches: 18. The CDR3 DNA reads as TGCGCCAGCAGCTCACGGGTGGCCGGACAGGGATTCTTTAGCACAGATACGCAGTATTTT. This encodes CASSSRVAGQGFFSTDTQYF.

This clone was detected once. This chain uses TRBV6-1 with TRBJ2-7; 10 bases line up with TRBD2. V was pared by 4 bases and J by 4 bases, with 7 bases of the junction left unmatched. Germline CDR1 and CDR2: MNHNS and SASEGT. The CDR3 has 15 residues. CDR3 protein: CASSAWLAGVYEQYF. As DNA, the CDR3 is TGTGCCAGCAGTGCCTGGCTAGCGGGAGTGTACGAGCAGTACTTC.

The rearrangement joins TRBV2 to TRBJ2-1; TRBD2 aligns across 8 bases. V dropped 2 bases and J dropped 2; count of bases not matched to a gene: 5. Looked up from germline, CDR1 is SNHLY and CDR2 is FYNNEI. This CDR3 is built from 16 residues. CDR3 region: CASSERGGGTYNEQFF. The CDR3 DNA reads TGTGCCAGCAGTGAACGAGGCGGGGGGACCTACAATGAGCAGTTCTTC.

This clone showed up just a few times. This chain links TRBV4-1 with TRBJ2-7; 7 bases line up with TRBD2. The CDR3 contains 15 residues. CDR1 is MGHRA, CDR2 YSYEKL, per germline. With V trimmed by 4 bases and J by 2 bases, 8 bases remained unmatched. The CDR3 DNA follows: TGCGCCAGCAGCCGCTTACTAGCGCGAGCCTACGAGCAGTACTTC. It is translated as CASSRLLARAYEQYF.

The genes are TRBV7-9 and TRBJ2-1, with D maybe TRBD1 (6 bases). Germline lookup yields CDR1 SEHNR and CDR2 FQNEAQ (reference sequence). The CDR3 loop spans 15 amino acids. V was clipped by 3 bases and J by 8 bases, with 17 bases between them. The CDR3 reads CASSFLPGTSDEQFF. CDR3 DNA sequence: TGTGCCAGCAGCTTCCTCCCGGGGACAAGCGATGAGCAGTTCTTC.

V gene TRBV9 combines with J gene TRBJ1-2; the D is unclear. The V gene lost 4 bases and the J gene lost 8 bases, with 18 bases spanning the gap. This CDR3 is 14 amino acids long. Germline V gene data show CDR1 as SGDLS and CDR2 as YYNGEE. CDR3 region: CASSSKWSGGGYTF. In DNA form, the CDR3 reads TGTGCCAGCAGCAGTAAATGGTCGGGAGGGGGCTACACCTTC. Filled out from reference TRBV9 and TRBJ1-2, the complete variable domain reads DSGVTQTPKHLITATGQRVTLRCSPRSGDLSVYWYQQSLDQGLQFLIQYYNGEERAKGNILERFSAQQFPDLHSELNLSSLELGDSALYFCASSSKWSGGGYTFGSGTRLTVV.

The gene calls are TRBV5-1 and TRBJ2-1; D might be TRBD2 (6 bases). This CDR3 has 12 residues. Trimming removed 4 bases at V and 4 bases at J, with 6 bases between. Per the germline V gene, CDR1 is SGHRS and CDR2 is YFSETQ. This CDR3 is CASSREYNEQFF. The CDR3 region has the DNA TGCGCCAGCAGCCGGGAGTACAATGAGCAGTTCTTC. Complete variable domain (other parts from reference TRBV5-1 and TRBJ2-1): KAGVTQTPRYLIKTRGQQVTLSCSPISGHRSVSWYQQTPGQGLQFLFEYFSETQRNKGNFPGRFSGRQFSNSRSEMNVSTLELGDSALYLCASSREYNEQFFGPGTRLTVL.

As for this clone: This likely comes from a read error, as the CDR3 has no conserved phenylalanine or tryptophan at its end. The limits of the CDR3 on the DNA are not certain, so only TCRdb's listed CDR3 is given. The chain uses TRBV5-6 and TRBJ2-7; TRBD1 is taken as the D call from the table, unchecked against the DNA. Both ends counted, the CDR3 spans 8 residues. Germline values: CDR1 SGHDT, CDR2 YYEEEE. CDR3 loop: CASSPGRG.

The CDR3 DNA reads as TGTGCCAGCAGCAAATACATAGGGACAGGGACGTACTATGGCTACACCTTC. The encoded protein is CASSKYIGTGTYYGYTF. The V and J genes are TRBV21-1 and TRBJ1-2; the table calls TRBD1, which could not be checked here. TRBV21-1 is termed a pseudogene. The CDR3 is made up of 17 amino acids.

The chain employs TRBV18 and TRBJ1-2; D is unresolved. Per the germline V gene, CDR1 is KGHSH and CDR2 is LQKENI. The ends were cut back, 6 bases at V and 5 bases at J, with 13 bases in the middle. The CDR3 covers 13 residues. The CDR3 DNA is TGTGCCAGCTCCCCTCCCGGCAGGTATGGCTACACCTTC. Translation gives CASSPPGRYGYTF.